This entry lists 25 T cell receptor beta chains sequenced from one sample in a study of early T cells in non-severe SARS-CoV-2 infection. TCRdb reprocessed the 5' RACE reads with MiXCR, giving one entry per CDR3 protein. The sample includes tens of thousands of distinct CDR3 sequences, roughly 6.8% of them seen just once. Sample: whole blood, taken at baseline. Receptors were obtained from an adult who was a healthcare worker with PCR-confirmed SARS-CoV-2 infection or an uninfected control (not recorded which).

This chain joins TRBV7-2 and TRBJ1-2; 8 bases line up with TRBD1. Germline loops: CDR1 SGHTA, CDR2 FQGNSA. CDR3 length equals 16 residues. V shed 4 bases and J 5 bases; nucleotides not matched to a gene: 12. The CDR3: CASSSDLSRTGYGYTF. CDR3 bases: TGTGCCAGCAGCTCCGATCTTTCCCGGACAGGGTATGGCTACACCTTC.

This clonotype was observed at least ten times. The CDR3 DNA follows: TGTGCCAGCAGCCAAGGACAGGGGTATAATGGCTACACCTTC. Translated, it gives CASSQGQGYNGYTF. This chain uses TRBV7-9 with TRBJ1-2, with TRBD1 identical over 9 bases. Per germline, CDR1 SEHNR and CDR2 FQNEAQ (reference sequence). This CDR3 region has 14 residues. V shed 5 bases and J 6 bases; nucleotides not matched to a gene: 7.

The chain has TRBV6-2 or TRBV6-3 and TRBJ1-1; no clear D. In germline, CDR1 is MNHEY, CDR2 SVGEGT. V was clipped by 3 bases and J by 6 bases, with 8 bases between them. This CDR3 has 12 residues. CDR3 sequence: CASSYGGSEAFF. The CDR3 DNA reads TGTGCCAGCAGTTATGGAGGGTCTGAAGCTTTCTTT.

The J gene is TRBJ1-5, the V gene TRBV3-1; D unresolved. V was clipped by 1 base and J by 0 bases, with 7 bases between them. CDR1 is LGHDT, CDR2 YNNKEL, per germline (reference sequence). This CDR3 is 15 amino acids long. CDR3 sequence reads: CASSQGHGSNQPQHF. The CDR3 bases are TGTGCCAGCAGCCAAGGACACGGTAGCAATCAGCCCCAGCATTTT.

This clonotype was found many times. The J gene is TRBJ2-5, the V gene TRBV5-1; no clear D gene. CDR3 length equals 12 residues. V was clipped by 3 bases and J by 4 bases, with 7 bases between them. The germline gives CDR1 SGHRS, CDR2 YFSETQ. CDR3 in DNA: TGCGCCAGCAGCTCTCCGAGAGAGACCCAGTACTTC. It codes for CASSSPRETQYF.

This clonotype was detected many times. Germline is not matched at one junction end, which may reflect a read error. The J gene is TRBJ2-3, the V gene TRBV30; 7 positions match TRBD2. Germline loops: CDR1 GTSNPN, CDR2 SVGIG (reference sequence). The length of the CDR3 is 13 residues. CDR3 sequence (DNA): TGTGCCTGGAGTGGGAGTAGTGGGAGGGCCTTGAATTTT. Its translation: CAWSGSSGRALNF. Together with reference TRBV30 and TRBJ2-3, the CDR3 gives the full variable domain: SQTIHQWPATLVQPVGSPLSLECTVEGTSNPNLYWYRQAAGRGLQLLFYSVGIGQISSEVPQNLSASRPQDRQFILSSKKLLLSDSGFYLCAWSGSSGRALNFGPGTRLTVL.

This clonotype was detected ten times or more. The chain employs TRBV20-1 and TRBJ1-1, with 7 bases that match TRBD1. Unmatched junction bases numbered 17, after V lost 6 bases and J lost 7 bases. CDR1 is DFQATT and CDR2 is SNEGSKA in the germline V gene (reference sequence). The CDR3 totals 15 residues. CDR3 protein: CSASAQQTGTLEAFF. In DNA form, the CDR3 reads TGCAGTGCCTCCGCTCAACAGACAGGGACCCTTGAAGCTTTCTTT.

The chain joins TRBV6-5 to TRBJ1-4; TRBD1 matches at 9 bases. This CDR3 has 17 amino acids. The J segment lost 0 bases and the V segment lost 5 bases, leaving 7 bases of the junction unmatched. Germline CDR1 and CDR2: MNHEY and SVGAGI. The CDR3 protein is CASSLQGASATNEKLFF. The CDR3 DNA is TGTGCCAGCAGTCTACAGGGGGCGTCCGCAACTAATGAAAAACTGTTTTTT.

The chain carries TRBV28 and TRBJ1-1; D is uncertain. Trimming took 2 bases from V and 4 from J, leaving 8 bases between them. Germline CDR1 MDHEN, CDR2 SYDVKM. This CDR3 is built from 13 residues. CDR3 nucleotides: TGTGCCAGCAGTTTAAGGGTAAGCACTGAAGCTTTCTTT. Translating it yields CASSLRVSTEAFF.

This clonotype was detected many times. The chain is built from TRBV4-3 and TRBJ2-7, with 7 bases identical to TRBD1. From germline, CDR1 is LGHNA and CDR2 YSLEER. The J segment lost 6 bases and the V segment lost 3 bases, leaving 5 bases of the junction unmatched. CDR3 length: 13 residues. The CDR3: CASSQSTGREQYF. CDR3 nucleotide sequence: TGCGCCAGCAGCCAGTCGACAGGGCGCGAGCAGTACTTC.

This clonotype was seen at least ten times. This chain connects TRBV3-1 to TRBJ1-6; perhaps TRBD1 as D (5 bases). CDR3 length: 15 amino acids. In germline, CDR1 is LGHDT, CDR2 YNNKEL (reference sequence). V was clipped by 7 bases and J by 7 bases, with 17 bases between them. The CDR3 DNA is TGTGCCAGCACGCAGGGCCAGCGTCCGAATTCACCCCTCCACTTT. It encodes CASTQGQRPNSPLHF.

This clonotype has only a few counts. The V gene is TRBV7-9, the J gene TRBJ1-5; perhaps TRBD1 as D (5 bases). The germline gives CDR1 SEHNR, CDR2 FQNEAQ (reference sequence). This CDR3 has 15 residues. Trimming removed 1 base from V and 9 bases from J, with 16 bases in between. CDR3 sequence reads: CASSLGGEGPWPQHF. The CDR3 DNA reads TGTGCCAGCAGCTTAGGTGGGGAGGGACCGTGGCCCCAGCATTTT.

This clonotype was counted at least ten times. This chain links TRBV7-2 with TRBJ2-3, with D perhaps matching TRBD1 or TRBD2 (5 bases each). The CDR3 is made up of 13 amino acids. Germline V CDR1 and CDR2: SGHTA, FQGNSA. The germline V and J ends were trimmed by 8 bases and 0 bases, with 9 bases remaining between them. The CDR3 DNA is TGTGCCAGCGGGACGGTTAGCACAGATACGCAGTATTTT. Amino acid sequence: CASGTVSTDTQYF.

The genes are TRBV10-2 and TRBJ2-3; D remains unclear. Germline loops: CDR1 WSHSY, CDR2 SAAADI. The V end was cut by 4 bases, the J end by 3 bases, with 5 bases between. The CDR3 runs to 12 residues. Written as DNA, the CDR3 is TGCGCCAGCAGTGCCATGACAGATACGCAGTATTTT. It translates to CASSAMTDTQYF.

This clonotype has a count of ten or more. The chain links TRBV20-1 to TRBJ1-6, with 11 bases that match TRBD1. Germline V gene lookup returns CDR1 DFQATT and CDR2 SNEGSKA (reference sequence). The CDR3 runs to 14 residues. The junction had 6 bases not matched to a gene; V was cut back by 6 bases and J by 8 bases. CDR3 sequence: CSARTGGEHSPLHF. The DNA for the CDR3 is TGCAGTGCACGGACAGGGGGCGAGCATTCACCCCTCCACTTT.

This clonotype was seen ten or more times. J is TRBJ2-1 and V is TRBV12-3 or TRBV12-4, with D maybe TRBD2 (5 bases). Trimming took off 7 bases at V and 2 bases at J, with 12 bases between the two ends. The CDR3 runs to 14 residues. The CDR3 bases are TGTGCCAGCACCAGAAGCGGACCCTACAATGAGCAGTTCTTC. Its translation is CASTRSGPYNEQFF.

In this sample, this clonotype turned up many times. The chain couples TRBV10-2 to TRBJ1-2; D call uncertain. The germline V gene encodes CDR1 WSHSY and CDR2 SAAADI. The CDR3 is made up of 13 amino acids. Trimming took 5 bases from V and 3 from J, leaving 10 bases between them. In DNA, the CDR3 is TGCGCCAGCAGTCCCCAGGATTACTATGGCTACACCTTC. Translation: CASSPQDYYGYTF.

This clonotype was recorded a few times. This sequence joins TRBV5-6 and TRBJ2-1; 10 bases map to TRBD1. The CDR3 runs 16 residues. Germline values: CDR1 SGHDT, CDR2 YYEEEE. Trimming cost V 2 bases and J 2 bases; bases outside gene matches: 4. In DNA, the CDR3 is TGTGCCAGCAGCTTACAAGGGACAGGGGCCTACAATGAGCAGTTCTTC. Protein: CASSLQGTGAYNEQFF.

This chain joins TRBV6-2 or TRBV6-3 and TRBJ2-7; D not certain. The germline V gene has CDR1 MNHEY and CDR2 SVGEGT. The CDR3 runs to 11 residues. V was pared by 5 bases and J by 5 bases, with 7 bases between. DNA of the CDR3: TGTGCCAGCAGTCACTTACACGAGCAGTACTTC. Translating gives CASSHLHEQYF.

Only a few counts were recorded for this clonotype. For the CDR3, the DNA is TGTGCCAGCAGTTTCACAAGCTATGGCTACACCTTC. It specifies CASSFTSYGYTF. This sequence joins TRBV28 and TRBJ1-2; D uncertain. Trimming removed 3 bases from V and 4 bases from J, with 6 bases in between. Germline V CDR1 and CDR2: MDHEN, SYDVKM. The CDR3 consists of 12 residues.

The CDR3 region is CSVYERESYNEQFF. The CDR3 coding sequence is TGCAGTGTCTACGAGCGGGAGTCCTACAATGAGCAGTTCTTC. The genes are TRBV20-1 and TRBJ2-1, with 8 bases aligning to TRBD2. The trim removed 7 bases at V and 1 base at J, leaving 6 bases unmatched. The CDR3 sequence is 14 residues long. The germline CDR1 and CDR2 sequences are DFQATT and SNEGSKA (reference sequence).

Ten or more counts support this clonotype. J is TRBJ2-7 and V is TRBV28, with 12 nucleotides matching TRBD2. This CDR3 comprises 16 residues. From germline, CDR1 is MDHEN and CDR2 SYDVKM. With V trimmed by 2 bases and J by 3 bases, 5 bases remained unmatched. The CDR3 region has the DNA TGTGCCAGCAGTTTAGGGGGGACTAGCGGGTTCTACGAGCAGTACTTC. Translation: CASSLGGTSGFYEQYF.

This chain uses TRBV28 with TRBJ2-5; tentative D call: TRBD2 (6 bases). The V gene lost 6 bases and the J gene lost 4 bases, with 15 bases spanning the gap. Germline assignment: CDR1 MDHEN and CDR2 SYDVKM. The CDR3 is 14 amino acids. CDR3 in DNA: TGTGCCAGCAGCCCATATAGCGGCATAGAGACCCAGTACTTC. As protein: CASSPYSGIETQYF.

This clonotype was seen at least ten times. The genes are TRBV7-9 and TRBJ2-5; D perhaps matches TRBD2 (6 bases). From germline, CDR1 is SEHNR and CDR2 FQNEAQ (reference sequence). This CDR3 is 14 amino acids long. V shed 3 bases and J shed 1 base, with 9 bases lying between them. This CDR3 is CASSLGGRQETQYF. DNA for the CDR3: TGTGCCAGCAGCTTGGGGGGACGCCAAGAGACCCAGTACTTC.

This clonotype was counted a few times. The V call is TRBV2, the J call TRBJ1-2; TRBD1 is a possible D gene (5 bases). Germline V gene data show CDR1 as SNHLY and CDR2 as FYNNEI. The CDR3 extends over 14 amino acids. Trimming shortened V by 2 bases and J by 7 bases, and 14 bases separated the two germline ends. CDR3 coding DNA: TGTGCCAGCAGTGAAAGGGGCCCGCGCGGTGGCTACACCTTC. It encodes CASSERGPRGGYTF. Full variable domain (missing parts from reference TRBV2 and TRBJ1-2): EPEVTQTPSHQVTQMGQEVILRCVPISNHLYFYWYRQILGQKVEFLVSFYNNEISEKSEIFDDQFSVERPDGSNFTLKIRSTKLEDSAMYFCASSERGPRGGYTFGSGTRLTVV.